This TCR beta chain derives from a study of blood T cell repertoires in COVID-19. This clone has more than one count but fewer than ten. V was shortened by 0 bases and J by 10 bases, with 7 bases between the two germline ends. Germline CDR1 reads MNHEY; CDR2 reads SVGAGI. This CDR3 region has 12 residues. Assay: immunoSEQ multiplex PCR; the TCRdb copy retains only in-frame clones and omits some. The repertoire has some 180,000 clones, about 80% of them found once; the top ten carry approximately 11%. The TCR originated in a man in his sixties or seventies with active or convalescent COVID-19. Sequenced material: peripheral blood. V usage is TRBV6-5 and J usage is TRBJ2-1; D perhaps matches TRBD2 (5 bases). The CDR3 region has the DNA TGTGCCAGCAGTTACTCGACGGGGGAGCAGTTCTTC. Its translation is CASSYSTGEQFF.